This T cell receptor beta chain was found in a study of tumor-infiltrating lymphocytes in primary liver carcinoma. Of note for this clonotype: Its matching antigen is unknown. A junction end diverges from the germline sequence, so it may reflect a read error.

TCR beta cDNA came from about 470 ng total RNA, primed with a constant-region primer. Employing slightly modified ARM-PCR, three nested multiplex PCR rounds were run, and these gave rise to the TCR beta libraries. Amplification in the first two PCR rounds was performed using TRBV1-TRBV30 forward primers and a C-beta reverse primer for 10 cycles each. MiXCR, applied by TCRdb to the multiplex PCR reads, yields one record per CDR3 protein. The data contain 90,000 to 140,000 distinct CDR3 sequences, roughly 80% of them singletons. The length of the CDR3 is 13 residues. The germline CDR1 and CDR2 sequences are SGHAT and FQDESV (reference sequence). Unsorted bulk tissue, roughly 20-32 mg of it, served as the source for co-extraction of RNA and DNA. Study-level findings and limits: Between tumor regions, pairs overlapped more than tumor-adjacent and tumor-blood pairs did.

The clonotype was recovered from a man between 35 and 55 years old with primary liver carcinoma and hepatitis B virus infection. The sequencing sample was made of liver tumor tissue from sampling region 3. The subset was: tumor region T3, left-lateral pole. The chain links TRBV11-1 to TRBJ1-6, with D perhaps matching TRBD1 (5 bases). The CDR3 loop reads CASSRTLSSPLRF. The CDR3 region has the DNA TGTGCCAGCAGCCGGACACTGTCTTCACCCCTCCGCTTT. Complete variable domain (other parts from reference TRBV11-1 and TRBJ1-6): EAEVAQSPRYKITEKSQAVAFWCDPISGHATLYWYRQILGQGPELLVQFQDESVVDDSQLPKDRFSAERLKGVDSTLKIQPAELGDSAMYLCASSRTLSSPLRFGNGTRLTVT.